One sample yielded the 3 T cell receptor beta chains listed below, sequenced in a study of T cells after yellow fever vaccination. TCRdb used MiXCR to reprocess the 5' RACE reads, holding one entry per CDR3 protein. The table has 350,000 to 450,000 distinct CDR3 sequences, around 19% seen once. Sequenced here: PBMCs, sampled before the yellow fever booster vaccination. Receptors originate from a man aged 18-30 years who received the YFV17D yellow fever vaccine.

This clonotype occurred a few times. The genes are TRBV3-1 and TRBJ1-6; D remains ambiguous. V shed 1 base and J shed 9 bases, with 10 bases lying between them. Germline V CDR1 and CDR2: LGHDT, YNNKEL (reference sequence). This CDR3 region has 14 residues. The chain's CDR3 is CASSQVVLGSPLHF. The CDR3 DNA follows: TGTGCCAGCAGCCAAGTCGTCCTGGGTTCACCCCTCCACTTT.

V and J are TRBV12-3 or TRBV12-4 and TRBJ2-5; D unclear. The CDR3 consists of 15 residues. Trimming shortened V by 5 bases and J by 1 base, and 14 bases separated the two germline ends. The CDR3 coding sequence is TGTGCCAGCAGTCTGGCGGCGCGGCTCCAAGAGACCCAGTACTTC. Encoded protein: CASSLAARLQETQYF.

V is TRBV7-3 and J is TRBJ2-3; the match to TRBD2 covers 8 bases. Germline lookup yields CDR1 SGHTA and CDR2 FQGTGA. The CDR3 runs to 13 residues. Trimming took 5 bases from V and 6 from J; bases not matched to a gene: 4. CDR3 in amino acids: CASSTTSGDTQYF. The CDR3, as DNA: TGTGCCAGCAGCACCACTAGCGGCGATACGCAGTATTTT.